This T cell receptor beta chain was recovered during a study of T-cell memory formation after mild COVID-19. Study-level points and caveats: Contracting clones from day 15 to 85 showed balanced CD4/CD8; later expanders favored CD4+.

This clonotype came up many times. Its antigen is not identified. Via MiXCR, TCRdb re-called the 5' RACE reads, giving one row per CDR3 protein. In the table there are under 300,000 distinct CDR3 sequences, under 8.5% of which are singletons. CDR3 size: 15 residues. The V end was cut by 3 bases, the J end by 2 bases, with 13 bases between. The germline V gene encodes CDR1 SGHTA and CDR2 FQGNSA. The clonotype comes from a young man who had mild COVID-19 (a few samples of this study predate the infection). Cell type and time point are not known. V and J are TRBV7-2 and TRBJ2-5; D is unclear. Sequencing was performed on PBMCs or a T cell subset sorted from them (not recorded which). Here the CDR3 reads CASSFANPYQETQYF. The CDR3 region has the DNA TGTGCCAGCAGCTTTGCGAACCCCTATCAAGAGACCCAGTACTTC.